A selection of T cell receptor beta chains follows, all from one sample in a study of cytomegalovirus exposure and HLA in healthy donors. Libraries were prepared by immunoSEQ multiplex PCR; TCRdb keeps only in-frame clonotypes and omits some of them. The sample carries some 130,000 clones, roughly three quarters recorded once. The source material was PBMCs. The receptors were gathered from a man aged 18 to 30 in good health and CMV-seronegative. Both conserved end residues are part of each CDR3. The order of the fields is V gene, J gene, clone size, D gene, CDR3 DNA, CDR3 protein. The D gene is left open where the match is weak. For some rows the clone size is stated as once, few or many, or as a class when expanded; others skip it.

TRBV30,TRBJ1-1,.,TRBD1,TGTGCCTGGAGTGTAGGGACAGTTAACACTGAAGCTTTCTTT,CAWSVGTVNTEAFF
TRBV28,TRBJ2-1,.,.,TGTGCCAGCAGTTTTAGTTTTGGGACATACGATGAGCAGTTCTTC,CASSFSFGTYDEQFF
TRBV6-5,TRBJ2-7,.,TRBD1,TGTGCCAGCAGATTGACAGGGGGCTCCGAGCAGTACTTC,CASRLTGGSEQYF
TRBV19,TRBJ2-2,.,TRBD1,TGTGCCAGTAGTACAACAGGGGGATCCGGGGAGCTGTTTTTT,CASSTTGGSGELFF
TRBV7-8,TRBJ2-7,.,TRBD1,TGTGCCAGCAGCTTAGTGGACAGGTCTGCCTACGAGCAGTACTTC,CASSLVDRSAYEQYF
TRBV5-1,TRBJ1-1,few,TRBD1,TGCGCCAGCAGCACTGACAGGGGGCGGACTGAAGCTTTCTTT,CASSTDRGRTEAFF
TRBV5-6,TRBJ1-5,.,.,TGTGCCAGCAGCTTGCGGACATCCATCGGGAGTCAGCCCCAGCATTTT,CASSLRTSIGSQPQHF
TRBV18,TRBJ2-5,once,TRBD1,TGTGCCAGCTCACCACCGGGGACAGCAGAGACCCAGTACTTC,CASSPPGTAETQYF
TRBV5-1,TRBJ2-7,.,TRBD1,TGCGCCAGCAGCACGGACAGGGCGTGGGGCTACGAGCAGTACTTC,CASSTDRAWGYEQYF
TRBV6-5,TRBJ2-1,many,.,.,CASSSSGGYNEQFF
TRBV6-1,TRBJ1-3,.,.,TGTGCCAGCAGGATTACAGGGCCTGGAAACACCATATATTTT,CASRITGPGNTIYF
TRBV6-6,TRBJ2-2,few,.,TGTGCCAGCAGTTACGGGCGAACCGGGGAGCTGTTTTTT,CASSYGRTGELFF
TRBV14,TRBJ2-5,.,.,TGTGCCAGCAGCCAGATCGGTACCATCCAAGAGACCCAGTACTTC,CASSQIGTIQETQYF
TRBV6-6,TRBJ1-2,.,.,TGTGCCAGCACCCTAAACCCGGGACACGCTTATGGCTACACCTTC,CASTLNPGHAYGYTF
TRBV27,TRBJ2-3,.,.,TGTGCCAGCAGTTTCCTCGCAGGCCTGGGCACAGATACGCAGTATTTT,CASSFLAGLGTDTQYF
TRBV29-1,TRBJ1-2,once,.,TGCAGCGTTGTAGAGGGGGGAGGGTATGGCTACACCTTC,CSVVEGGGYGYTF
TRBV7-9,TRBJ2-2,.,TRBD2,TGTGCCAGCAGCTTACGACTAGCGGGGGGGGCCGGGGAGCTGTTTTTT,CASSLRLAGGAGELFF
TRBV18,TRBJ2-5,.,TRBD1,TGTGCCAGCTCACTTGGACAGGGGGTTTCAGAGACCCAGTACTTC,CASSLGQGVSETQYF
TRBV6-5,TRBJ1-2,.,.,TGTGCCAGCACCCCCCAGGGATTCGACTATGGCTACACCTTC,CASTPQGFDYGYTF
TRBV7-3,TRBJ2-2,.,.,TGTGCCAGCAGCCTACAGGGATTTGGCACCGGGGAGCTGTTTTTT,CASSLQGFGTGELFF
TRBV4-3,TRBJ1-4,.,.,TGCGCCAGCAGCCGTAGACAGGTCGGTGGTGAAAAACTGTTTTTT,CASSRRQVGGEKLFF
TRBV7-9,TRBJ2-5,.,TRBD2,TGTGCCAGCAGCTTAAGCGGGGCCGGACTGGCCCAGTACTTC,CASSLSGAGLAQYF
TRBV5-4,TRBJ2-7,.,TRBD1,TGTGCCAGCAGCTTGACAGGGGCAACCCCCTACGAGCAGTACTTC,CASSLTGATPYEQYF
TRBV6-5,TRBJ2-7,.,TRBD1,TGTGCCAGCAGTTACTCAGGGACAGGGTTCTACGAGCAGTACTTC,CASSYSGTGFYEQYF
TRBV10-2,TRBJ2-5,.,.,TGCGCCAGCAGTGAAACTCTCGGGGGGCCTCAGGAGACCCAGTACTTC,CASSETLGGPQETQYF
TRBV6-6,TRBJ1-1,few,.,TGTGCCAGCAGTTACCTCAGCGGGGTTGACACTGAAGCTTTCTTT,CASSYLSGVDTEAFF
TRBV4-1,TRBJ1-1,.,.,TGCGCCAGCAGCCAAGATGAGGGATACACTGAAGCTTTCTTT,CASSQDEGYTEAFF
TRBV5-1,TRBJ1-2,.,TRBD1,TGCGCCAGCAGCTCAGGACAGGGGGCCTATGGCTACACCTTC,CASSSGQGAYGYTF
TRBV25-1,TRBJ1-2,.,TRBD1,TGTGCCAGCAGTAAAGGGGCACCCGGACAGGGGGCGAATGGCTACACCTTC,CASSKGAPGQGANGYTF
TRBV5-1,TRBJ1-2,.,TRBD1,TGCGCCAGCAGCTCCGGACAGGAGCCGAGCTATGGCTACACCTTC,CASSSGQEPSYGYTF
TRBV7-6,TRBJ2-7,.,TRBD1,TGTGCCAGCAGCTTGGTCAGACAGGGCTACGAGCAGTACTTC,CASSLVRQGYEQYF
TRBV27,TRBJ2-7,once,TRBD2,TGTGCCAGCAGAGTTGTCCCGGGAGGCTCCTACGAGCAGTACTTC,CASRVVPGGSYEQYF
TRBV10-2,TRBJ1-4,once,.,TGCGCCAGCAGTTGGGGGGGGGCTGCTAATGAAAAACTGTTTTTT,CASSWGGAANEKLFF